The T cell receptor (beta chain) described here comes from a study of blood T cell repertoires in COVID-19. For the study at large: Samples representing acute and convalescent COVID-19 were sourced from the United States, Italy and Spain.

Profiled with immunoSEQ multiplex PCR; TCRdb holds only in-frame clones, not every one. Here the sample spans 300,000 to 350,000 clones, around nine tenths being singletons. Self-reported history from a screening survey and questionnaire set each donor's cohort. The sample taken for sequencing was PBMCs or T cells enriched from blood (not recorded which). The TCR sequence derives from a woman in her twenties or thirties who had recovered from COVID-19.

The DNA for the CDR3 is TGTGCCAGCAGTTTAAGGGGGGGGGCAACTAGCACAGATACGCAGTATTTT. Its translation: CASSLRGGATSTDTQYF. The chain is built from TRBV28 and TRBJ2-3; D may be TRBD2 (7 bases). Germline CDR1 is MDHEN and CDR2 is SYDVKM. CDR3 length: 17 amino acids. Trimming removed 2 bases from V and 0 bases from J, with 15 bases in between.